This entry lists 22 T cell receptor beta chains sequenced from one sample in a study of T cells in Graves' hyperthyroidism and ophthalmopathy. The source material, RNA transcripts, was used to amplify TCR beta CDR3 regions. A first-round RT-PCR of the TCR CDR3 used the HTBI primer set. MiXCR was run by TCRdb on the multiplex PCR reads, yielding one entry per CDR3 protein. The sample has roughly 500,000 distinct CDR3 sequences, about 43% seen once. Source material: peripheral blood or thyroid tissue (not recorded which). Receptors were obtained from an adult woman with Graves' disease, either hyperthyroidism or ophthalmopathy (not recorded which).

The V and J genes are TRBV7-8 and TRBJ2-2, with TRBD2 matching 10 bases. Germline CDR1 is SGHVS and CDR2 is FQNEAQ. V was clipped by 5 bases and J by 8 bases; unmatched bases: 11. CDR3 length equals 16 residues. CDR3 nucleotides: TGTGCCAGCAGCGAGCCACAACTAGCGGGATCTGGGGAGCTGTTTTTT. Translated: CASSEPQLAGSGELFF. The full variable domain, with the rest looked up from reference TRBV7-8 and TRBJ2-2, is GAGVSQSPRYKVAKRGQDVALRCDPISGHVSLFWYQQALGQGPEFLTYFQNEAQLDKSGLPSDRFFAERPEGSVSTLKIQRTQQEDSAVYLCASSEPQLAGSGELFFGEGSRLTVL.

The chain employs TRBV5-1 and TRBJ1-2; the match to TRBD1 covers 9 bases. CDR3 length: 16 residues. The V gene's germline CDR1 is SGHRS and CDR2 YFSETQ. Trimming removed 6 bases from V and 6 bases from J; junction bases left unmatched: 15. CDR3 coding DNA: TGCGCCAGCATCAATATCCCGGGACAGGGATCGAATGGCTACACCTTC. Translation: CASINIPGQGSNGYTF.

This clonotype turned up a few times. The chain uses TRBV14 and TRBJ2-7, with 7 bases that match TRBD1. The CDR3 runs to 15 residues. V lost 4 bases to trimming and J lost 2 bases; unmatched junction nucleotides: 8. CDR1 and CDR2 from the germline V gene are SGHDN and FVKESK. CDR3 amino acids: CASSLGQPPAYEQYF. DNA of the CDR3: TGTGCCAGCAGCCTGGGACAGCCACCGGCCTACGAGCAGTACTTC.

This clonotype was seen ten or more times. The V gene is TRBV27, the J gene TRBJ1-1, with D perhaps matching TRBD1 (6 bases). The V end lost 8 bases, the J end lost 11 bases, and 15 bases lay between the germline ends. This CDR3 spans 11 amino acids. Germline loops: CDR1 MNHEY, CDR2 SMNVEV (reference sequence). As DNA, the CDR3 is TGTGCCAGCTCCCTCGGACAGTACGCTTTCTTT. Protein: CASSLGQYAFF.

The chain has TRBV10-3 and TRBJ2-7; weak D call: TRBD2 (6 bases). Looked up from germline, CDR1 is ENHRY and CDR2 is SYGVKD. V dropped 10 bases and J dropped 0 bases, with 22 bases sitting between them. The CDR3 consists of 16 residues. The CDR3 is CATGSVRGNPSYEQYF. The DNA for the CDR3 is TGTGCCACCGGCTCGGTGCGGGGAAACCCCTCCTACGAGCAGTACTTC.

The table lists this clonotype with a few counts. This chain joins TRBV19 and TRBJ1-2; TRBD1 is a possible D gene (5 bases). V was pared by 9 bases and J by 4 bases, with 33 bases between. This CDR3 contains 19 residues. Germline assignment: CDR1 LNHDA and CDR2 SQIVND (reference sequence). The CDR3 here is CASSLATRDLYTPVYGYTF. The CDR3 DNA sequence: TGTGCCAGCAGTTTAGCCACCCGGGACCTCTACACTCCCGTCTATGGCTACACCTTC.

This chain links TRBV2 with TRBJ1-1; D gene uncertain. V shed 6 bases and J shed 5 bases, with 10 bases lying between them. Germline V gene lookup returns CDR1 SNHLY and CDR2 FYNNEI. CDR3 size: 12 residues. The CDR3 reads CASRSMGTEAFF. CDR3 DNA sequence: TGTGCCAGCAGGTCGATGGGGACTGAAGCTTTCTTT.

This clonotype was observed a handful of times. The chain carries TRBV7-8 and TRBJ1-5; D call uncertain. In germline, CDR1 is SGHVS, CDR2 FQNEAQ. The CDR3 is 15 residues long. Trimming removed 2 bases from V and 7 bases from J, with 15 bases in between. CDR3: CASSLSRGLGQPQHF. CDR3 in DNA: TGTGCCAGCAGCTTATCGCGAGGACTGGGGCAGCCCCAGCATTTT. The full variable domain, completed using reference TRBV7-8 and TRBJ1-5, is GAGVSQSPRYKVAKRGQDVALRCDPISGHVSLFWYQQALGQGPEFLTYFQNEAQLDKSGLPSDRFFAERPEGSVSTLKIQRTQQEDSAVYLCASSLSRGLGQPQHFGDGTRLSIL.

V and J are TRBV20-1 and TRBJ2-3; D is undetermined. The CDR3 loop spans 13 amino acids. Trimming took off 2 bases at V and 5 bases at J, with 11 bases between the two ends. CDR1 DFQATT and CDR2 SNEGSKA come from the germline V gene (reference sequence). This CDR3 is CSARLSILDTQYF. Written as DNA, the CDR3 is TGCAGTGCTAGACTGTCTATCCTAGATACGCAGTATTTT.

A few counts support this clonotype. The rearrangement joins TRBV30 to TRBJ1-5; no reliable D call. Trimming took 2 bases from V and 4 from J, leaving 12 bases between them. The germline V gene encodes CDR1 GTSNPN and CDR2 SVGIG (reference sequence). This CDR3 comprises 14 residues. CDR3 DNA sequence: TGTGCCTGGAGTATCTGGGTAACAAATCAGCCCCAGCATTTT. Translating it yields CAWSIWVTNQPQHF.

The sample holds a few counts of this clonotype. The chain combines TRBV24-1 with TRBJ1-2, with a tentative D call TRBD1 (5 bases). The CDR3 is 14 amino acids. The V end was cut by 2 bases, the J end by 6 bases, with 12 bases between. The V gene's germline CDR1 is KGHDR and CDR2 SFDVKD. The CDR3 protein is CATSDWSGPHGYTF. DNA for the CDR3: TGTGCCACCAGTGATTGGTCAGGGCCGCATGGCTACACCTTC.

The CDR3 bases are TGTGCCAGCGAATCACCCCTCCACTTT. Protein: CASESPLHF. This chain joins TRBV27 and TRBJ1-6; D unresolved. This CDR3 contains 9 residues. The germline CDR1 and CDR2 sequences are MNHEY and SMNVEV (reference sequence). Trimming removed 8 bases from V and 10 bases from J, with 3 bases in between.

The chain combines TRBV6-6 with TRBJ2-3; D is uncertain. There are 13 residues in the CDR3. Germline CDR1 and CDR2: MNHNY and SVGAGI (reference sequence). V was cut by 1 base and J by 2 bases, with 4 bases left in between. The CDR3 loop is CASSYLITDTQYF. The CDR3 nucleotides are TGTGCCAGCAGTTACTTAATCACAGATACGCAGTATTTT.

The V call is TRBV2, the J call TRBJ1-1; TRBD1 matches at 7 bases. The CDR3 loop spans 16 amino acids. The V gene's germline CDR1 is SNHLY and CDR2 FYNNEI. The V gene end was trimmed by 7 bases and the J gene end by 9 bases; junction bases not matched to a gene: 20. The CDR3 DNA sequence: TGTGCCAGCAAATTTAACCTACCGGGACAGACCATCCAAGCTTTCTTT. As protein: CASKFNLPGQTIQAFF. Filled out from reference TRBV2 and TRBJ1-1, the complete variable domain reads EPEVTQTPSHQVTQMGQEVILRCVPISNHLYFYWYRQILGQKVEFLVSFYNNEISEKSEIFDDQFSVERPDGSNFTLKIRSTKLEDSAMYFCASKFNLPGQTIQAFFGQGTRLTVV.

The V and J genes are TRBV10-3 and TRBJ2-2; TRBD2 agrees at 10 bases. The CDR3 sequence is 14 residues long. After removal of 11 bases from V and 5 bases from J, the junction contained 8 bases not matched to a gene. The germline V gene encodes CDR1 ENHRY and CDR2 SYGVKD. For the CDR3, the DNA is TGTGCCGCCGAAGCGGGAGGGCCGACCGGGGAGCTGTTTTTT. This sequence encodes CAAEAGGPTGELFF.

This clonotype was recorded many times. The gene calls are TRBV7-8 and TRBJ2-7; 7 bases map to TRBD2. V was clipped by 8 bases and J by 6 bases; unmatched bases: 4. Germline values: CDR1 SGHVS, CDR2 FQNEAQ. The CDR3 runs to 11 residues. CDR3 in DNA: TGTGCCAGCGCGGGCGGGGGCGAGCAGTACTTC. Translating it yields CASAGGGEQYF.

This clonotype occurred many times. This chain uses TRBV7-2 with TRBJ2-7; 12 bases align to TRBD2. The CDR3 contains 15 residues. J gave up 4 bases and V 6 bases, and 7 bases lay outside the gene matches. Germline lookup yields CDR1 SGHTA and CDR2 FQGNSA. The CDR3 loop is CASSPRLAGVYEQYF. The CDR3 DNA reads TGTGCCAGCAGTCCAAGACTAGCGGGAGTTTACGAGCAGTACTTC. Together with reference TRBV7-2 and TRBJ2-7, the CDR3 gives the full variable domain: GAGVSQSPSNKVTEKGKDVELRCDPISGHTALYWYRQSLGQGLEFLIYFQGNSAPDKSGLPSDRFSAERTGGSVSTLTIQRTQQEDSAVYLCASSPRLAGVYEQYFGPGTRLTVT.

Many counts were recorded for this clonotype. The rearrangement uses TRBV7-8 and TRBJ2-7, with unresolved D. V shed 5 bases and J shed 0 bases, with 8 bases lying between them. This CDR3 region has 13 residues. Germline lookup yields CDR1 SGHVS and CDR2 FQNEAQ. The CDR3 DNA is TGTGCCAGCAGCGTTGGTAGCTCCTACGAGCAGTACTTC. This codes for CASSVGSSYEQYF.

The CDR3 protein is CRLPGQETQYF. The CDR3 nucleotides are TGCAGACTCCCTGGCCAAGAGACCCAGTACTTC. The chain recombines TRBV29-1 with TRBJ2-5; D is uncertain. CDR3 length: 11 residues. Germline assignment: CDR1 SQVTM and CDR2 ANQGSEA.

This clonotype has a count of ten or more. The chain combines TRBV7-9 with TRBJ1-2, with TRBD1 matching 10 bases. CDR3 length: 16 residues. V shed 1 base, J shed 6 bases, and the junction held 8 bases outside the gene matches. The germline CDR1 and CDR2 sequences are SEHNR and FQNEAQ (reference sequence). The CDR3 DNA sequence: TGTGCCAGCAGCTTAGTTGGGACAGGGGTCGTTAATGGCTACACCTTC. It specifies CASSLVGTGVVNGYTF.

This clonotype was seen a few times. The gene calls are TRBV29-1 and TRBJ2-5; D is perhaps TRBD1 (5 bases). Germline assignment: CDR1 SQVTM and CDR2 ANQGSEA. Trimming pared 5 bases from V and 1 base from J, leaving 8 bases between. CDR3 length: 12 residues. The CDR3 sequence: CSVRQGQETQYF. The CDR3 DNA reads TGCAGCGTTAGGCAGGGCCAAGAGACCCAGTACTTC. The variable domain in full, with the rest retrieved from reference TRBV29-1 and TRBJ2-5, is SAVISQKPSRDICQRGTSLTIQCQVDSQVTMMFWYRQQPGQSLTLIATANQGSEATYESGFVIDKFPISRPNLTFSTLTVSNMSPEDSSIYLCSVRQGQETQYFGPGTRLLVL.

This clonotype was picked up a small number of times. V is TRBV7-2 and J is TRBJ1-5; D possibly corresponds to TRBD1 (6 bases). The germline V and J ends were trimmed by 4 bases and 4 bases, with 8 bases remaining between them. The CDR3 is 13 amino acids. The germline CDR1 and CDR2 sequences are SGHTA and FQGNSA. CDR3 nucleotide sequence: TGTGCCAGCAGCTACAGGGATAATCAGCCCCAGCATTTT. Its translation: CASSYRDNQPQHF.